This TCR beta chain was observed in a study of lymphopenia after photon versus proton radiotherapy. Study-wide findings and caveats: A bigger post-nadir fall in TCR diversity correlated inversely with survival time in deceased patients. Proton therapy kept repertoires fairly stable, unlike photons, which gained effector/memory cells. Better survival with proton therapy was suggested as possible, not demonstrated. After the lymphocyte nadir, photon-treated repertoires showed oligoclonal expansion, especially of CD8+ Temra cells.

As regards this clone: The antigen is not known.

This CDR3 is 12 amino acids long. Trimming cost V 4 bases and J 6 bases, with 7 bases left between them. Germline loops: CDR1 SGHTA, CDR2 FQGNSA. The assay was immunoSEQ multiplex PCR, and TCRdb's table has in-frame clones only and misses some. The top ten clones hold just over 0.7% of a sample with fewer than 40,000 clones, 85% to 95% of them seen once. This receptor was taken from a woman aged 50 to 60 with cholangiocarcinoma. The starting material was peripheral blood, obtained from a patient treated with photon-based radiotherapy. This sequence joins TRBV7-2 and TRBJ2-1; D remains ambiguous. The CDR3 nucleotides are TGTGCCAGCAGCTCCAGCAGCAATGAGCAGTTCTTC. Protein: CASSSSSNEQFF.